The 15 T cell receptor beta chains reported below all come from one sample, sequenced in a study of cytotoxic CD8 clonotypes in ibrutinib-treated CLL. Sequenced by immunoSEQ multiplex PCR; TCRdb stores in-frame clones only, minus some. Altogether 110,000 or so clones are present, about 58% being singletons, with the ten largest covering 35% to 40%. The specimen was PBMCs, collected after 24 months of ibrutinib treatment. All receptors come from a human donor with chronic lymphocytic leukemia.

The V gene is TRBV2, the J gene TRBJ1-2; no reliable D call. Germline values: CDR1 SNHLY, CDR2 FYNNEI. There are 13 residues in the CDR3. V was shortened by 7 bases and J by 5 bases, with 14 bases between the two germline ends. The DNA of the CDR3 is TGTGCCAGCAATATGGCCCCGTGGTATGGCTACACCTTC. It codes for CASNMAPWYGYTF.

The rearrangement uses TRBV7-2 and TRBJ1-2, with unresolved D. This CDR3 comprises 14 residues. Germline CDR1 is SGHTA and CDR2 is FQGNSA. With 1 base removed from V and 8 bases from J, the gap between germline ends came to 14 bases. The CDR3 is CASSLGQRTRGYTF. As DNA, the CDR3 is TGTGCCAGCAGCTTAGGACAAAGGACCCGAGGCTACACCTTC.

This clone came up once. The chain combines TRBV11-3 with TRBJ1-1; D gene unclear. CDR3 length: 15 residues. Deletions cut 3 bases from V and 1 base from J, with 12 bases between. CDR1 is SGHNT, CDR2 YENEEA, per germline. Written as DNA, the CDR3 is TGTGCCAGCAGCTTGCTTTTGAGTCAGAACACTGAAGCTTTCTTT. The encoded protein is CASSLLLSQNTEAFF.

This clone came up a few times. The rearrangement joins TRBV6-6 to TRBJ2-7; D is ambiguous. V gave up 6 bases and J gave up 2 bases, with 5 bases separating them. The CDR3 has 11 amino acids. The germline V gene has CDR1 MNHNY and CDR2 SVGAGI (reference sequence). The CDR3 DNA reads TGTGCCAGCAGGCAAACCTACGAGCAGTACTTC. Residues: CASRQTYEQYF.

The CDR3 protein is CASSLGQVDEQYF. In DNA form, the CDR3 reads TGTGCCAGCAGCTTAGGACAGGTTGACGAGCAGTACTTC. This chain uses TRBV9 with TRBJ2-7; TRBD1 agrees at 7 bases. The J segment lost 5 bases and the V segment lost 4 bases, leaving 6 bases of the junction unmatched. The germline V gene encodes CDR1 SGDLS and CDR2 YYNGEE. The CDR3 runs to 13 residues.

This chain links TRBV9 with TRBJ1-2, with 7 bases lining up with TRBD1. This CDR3 region has 17 residues. V gave up 0 bases and J gave up 0 bases; unmatched junction bases: 8. CDR1 and CDR2 from the germline V gene are SGDLS and YYNGEE. This chain's CDR3 is CASSVGTGPSANYGYTF. The CDR3 DNA follows: TGTGCCAGCAGCGTAGGGACAGGTCCCTCAGCTAACTATGGCTACACCTTC.

The CDR3 here is CASSPRTANNQPQHF. Here the CDR3 DNA reads TGTGCCAGCAGCCCGCGGACAGCCAACAATCAGCCCCAGCATTTT. This sequence joins TRBV7-2 and TRBJ1-5, with D possibly matching TRBD1 (6 bases). The CDR3 is 15 amino acids. Trimming pared 5 bases from V and 3 bases from J, leaving 14 bases between. Per germline, CDR1 SGHTA and CDR2 FQGNSA.

This clone was seen only a few times. The chain uses TRBV5-1 and TRBJ2-5; 9 bases map to TRBD1. Trimming removed 4 bases from V and 5 bases from J; junction bases left unmatched: 6. The germline CDR1 and CDR2 sequences are SGHRS and YFSETQ. The CDR3 is 14 residues long. The CDR3 DNA follows: TGCGCCAGCAGCCAACAGGGGGCCTGGGAGACCCAGTACTTC. Its protein product is CASSQQGAWETQYF.

This clone was seen a few times. The V and J genes are TRBV18 and TRBJ1-1; D ambiguous. Per germline, CDR1 KGHSH and CDR2 LQKENI. V lost 1 base to trimming and J lost 3 bases, with 9 bases between them. The CDR3 runs to 14 residues. The chain's CDR3 is CASSPRWADTEAFF. CDR3 nucleotides: TGTGCCAGCTCACCACGTTGGGCGGACACTGAAGCTTTCTTT.

The chain joins TRBV27 to TRBJ1-6, with unresolved D. The CDR3 is 20 amino acids. Germline V lookup: CDR1 MNHEY, CDR2 SMNVEV (reference sequence). The ends were cut back, 2 bases at V and 0 bases at J, with 20 bases in the middle. CDR3 coding DNA: TGTGCCAGCAGTTTACGGGTGCAACCGGGCGTCGGCTCCTATAATTCACCCCTCCACTTT. Translation: CASSLRVQPGVGSYNSPLHF.

V and J are TRBV6-5 and TRBJ2-5, with 8 nucleotides matching TRBD2. Germline V CDR1 and CDR2: MNHEY, SVGAGI. With V trimmed by 4 bases and J by 2 bases, 9 bases remained unmatched. This CDR3 region has 16 residues. The CDR3 reads CASSSPSGGAQETQYF. CDR3 in DNA: TGTGCCAGCAGTTCACCCTCGGGGGGGGCTCAAGAGACCCAGTACTTC.

The chain employs TRBV27 and TRBJ1-2; D gene unclear. V was pared by 6 bases and J by 5 bases, with 16 bases between. The germline V gene has CDR1 MNHEY and CDR2 SMNVEV (reference sequence). The CDR3 runs to 14 residues. The DNA of the CDR3 is TGTGCCAGCAGGTCGACTGGAAGTGGGTATGGCTACACCTTC. Translated: CASRSTGSGYGYTF.

The rearrangement uses TRBV9 and TRBJ1-1; D possibly corresponds to TRBD1 (5 bases). Trimming shortened V by 0 bases and J by 3 bases, and 15 bases separated the two germline ends. The CDR3 is made up of 16 amino acids. CDR1 SGDLS and CDR2 YYNGEE come from the germline V gene. This CDR3 is CASSVAMRGWDTEAFF. Here the CDR3 DNA reads TGTGCCAGCAGCGTAGCTATGAGGGGTTGGGACACTGAAGCTTTCTTT.

This sequence joins TRBV4-1 and TRBJ1-4; TRBD1 agrees at 7 bases. CDR1 is MGHRA and CDR2 is YSYEKL in the germline V gene. The trim removed 2 bases at V and 10 bases at J, leaving 4 bases unmatched. The CDR3 contains 13 residues. The CDR3 sequence: CASSQNRGGKLFF. Written as DNA, the CDR3 is TGCGCCAGCAGCCAAAACAGGGGAGGAAAACTGTTTTTT.

The chain couples TRBV7-9 to TRBJ2-1, with D perhaps matching TRBD1 (6 bases). V was clipped by 5 bases and J by 1 base, with 12 bases between them. The CDR3 has 15 residues. CDR1 and CDR2 (germline): SEHNR, FQNEAQ (reference sequence). CDR3 sequence (DNA): TGTGCCAGCAGCGGCCAGGGGAAATCCTACAATGAGCAGTTCTTC. Amino acid sequence: CASSGQGKSYNEQFF. Together with reference TRBV7-9 and TRBJ2-1, the CDR3 gives the full variable domain: DTGVSQNPRHKITKRGQNVTFRCDPISEHNRLYWYRQTLGQGPEFLTYFQNEAQLEKSRLLSDRFSAERPKGSFSTLEIQRTEQGDSAMYLCASSGQGKSYNEQFFGPGTRLTVL.